This entry describes one TCR beta chain. These data belong to a study of blood T cell repertoires in COVID-19. Whole-study context: Samples representing acute and convalescent COVID-19 were sourced from the United States, Italy and Spain.

Under the authors' procedure: Estimation of nucleated cell counts was performed using reference gene primer amplification. Profiled with immunoSEQ multiplex PCR; TCRdb holds only in-frame clones, not every one. V and J calls and clone size are those listed in that table; D and trimming were worked out from the DNA. In the table there are roughly 140,000 clones, approximately 82% of which are singletons. What was sequenced was peripheral blood. This sequence originates from a woman in her fifties or sixties in a cohort sampled during active or convalescent COVID-19.

The CDR3 spells CATSDIAGEETQYF. CDR3 nucleotide sequence: TGTGCCACCAGTGATATAGCGGGGGAAGAGACCCAGTACTTC. This chain connects TRBV24-1 to TRBJ2-5; 9 bases map to TRBD2. V lost 3 bases, J lost 3 bases, and 1 base stayed unmatched. The CDR3 totals 14 residues. Germline V CDR1 and CDR2: KGHDR, SFDVKD.